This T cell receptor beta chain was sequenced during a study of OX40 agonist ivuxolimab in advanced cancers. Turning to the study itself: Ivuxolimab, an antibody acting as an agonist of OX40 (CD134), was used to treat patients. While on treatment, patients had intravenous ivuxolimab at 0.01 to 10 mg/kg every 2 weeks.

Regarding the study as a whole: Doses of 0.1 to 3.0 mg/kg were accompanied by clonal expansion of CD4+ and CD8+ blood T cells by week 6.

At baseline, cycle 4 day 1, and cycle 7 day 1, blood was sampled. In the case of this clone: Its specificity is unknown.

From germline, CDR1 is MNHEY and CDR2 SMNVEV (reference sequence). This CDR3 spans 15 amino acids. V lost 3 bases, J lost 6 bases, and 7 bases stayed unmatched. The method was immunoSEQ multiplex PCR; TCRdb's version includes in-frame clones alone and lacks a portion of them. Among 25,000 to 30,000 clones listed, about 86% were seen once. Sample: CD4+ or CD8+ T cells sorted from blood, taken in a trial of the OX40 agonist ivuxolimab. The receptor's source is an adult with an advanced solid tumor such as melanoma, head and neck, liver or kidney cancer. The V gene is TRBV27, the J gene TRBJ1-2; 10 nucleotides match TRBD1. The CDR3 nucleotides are TGTGCCAGCAGTTTCTCTGGACAGGGGGTAAATGGCTACACCTTC. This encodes CASSFSGQGVNGYTF.